A single sample is the source of the 18 T cell receptor beta chains below, sequenced in a study of blood T cell repertoires in COVID-19. Here immunoSEQ multiplex PCR was the method, and the copy in TCRdb shows in-frame clones only, minus some. The sample shows 120,000 or so clones, 85% to 90% of them seen only once. The source material was peripheral blood. The source of these receptors is a human donor in a cohort sampled during active COVID-19.

This clone was counted a few times. Other DNA sequences in the sample encode the same CDR3. The gene calls are TRBV10-1 and TRBJ1-5; D gene ambiguous. V dropped 3 bases and J dropped 4 bases, with 7 bases sitting between them. The CDR3 totals 13 residues. Germline CDR1 WNHNN, CDR2 SYGVQD (reference sequence). In DNA, the CDR3 is TGCGCCAGCAGTGAATCGAGGAATCAGCCCCAGCATTTT. It encodes CASSESRNQPQHF.

The rearrangement uses TRBV18 and TRBJ1-5; 7 nucleotides align to TRBD1. The CDR3 contains 15 residues. CDR1 KGHSH and CDR2 LQKENI come from the germline V gene. Trimming cost V 3 bases and J 6 bases; bases outside gene matches: 8. The CDR3 DNA follows: TGTGCCAGCTCACCGGTACAGGGGACTCTTCAGCCCCAGCATTTT. It is translated as CASSPVQGTLQPQHF.

This clone was seen just once. V usage is TRBV10-1 and J usage is TRBJ1-1; no clear D gene. The germline V and J ends were trimmed by 5 bases and 3 bases, with 10 bases remaining between them. Germline loops: CDR1 WNHNN, CDR2 SYGVQD (reference sequence). The CDR3 consists of 13 residues. The CDR3 sequence: CASSLFPDTEAFF. The CDR3 DNA is TGCGCCAGCAGTTTATTCCCGGACACTGAAGCTTTCTTT.

The chain employs TRBV6-5 and TRBJ2-7, with a tentative D call TRBD1 (5 bases). CDR3 length equals 13 residues. Looked up from germline, CDR1 is MNHEY and CDR2 is SVGAGI. The V end was cut by 5 bases, the J end by 2 bases, with 10 bases between. The CDR3 sequence: CASSRGTAYEQYF. CDR3 nucleotide sequence: TGTGCCAGCAGTAGGGGAACGGCCTACGAGCAGTACTTC.

The rearrangement links TRBV27 to TRBJ2-7; D is unresolved. The CDR3 contains 16 residues. The ends were cut back, 5 bases at V and 3 bases at J, with 20 bases in the middle. The germline gives CDR1 MNHEY, CDR2 SMNVEV (reference sequence). CDR3 residues: CASSPHLPRGYYEQYF. The CDR3, as DNA: TGTGCCAGCAGTCCCCACCTCCCTCGCGGTTACTACGAGCAGTACTTC.

V gene TRBV2 combines with J gene TRBJ2-5; TRBD2 is a possible D gene (7 bases). Germline assignment: CDR1 SNHLY and CDR2 FYNNEI. The length of the CDR3 is 13 residues. The V end was cut by 11 bases, the J end by 5 bases, with 18 bases between. The CDR3 coding sequence is TGTGCCTCTTCGGCGGGGGCGGGGGAGACCCAGTACTTC. Protein: CASSAGAGETQYF. Looking up the rest from reference TRBV2 and TRBJ2-5 gives the full variable domain: EPEVTQTPSHQVTQMGQEVILRCVPISNHLYFYWYRQILGQKVEFLVSFYNNEISEKSEIFDDQFSVERPDGSNFTLKIRSTKLEDSAMYFCASSAGAGETQYFGPGTRLLVL.

The V gene is TRBV11-2, the J gene TRBJ2-2; D is undetermined. The CDR3 is 17 amino acids. Trimming took off 1 base at V and 5 bases at J, with 17 bases between the two ends. Germline CDR1 is SGHAT and CDR2 is FQNNGV. The CDR3 nucleotides read TGTGCCAGCAGCTTAGTTTTGTCGGCGACCGGGACCGGGGAGCTGTTTTTT. Translated, it gives CASSLVLSATGTGELFF.

This clone was seen a single time. The chain joins TRBV6-6 to TRBJ1-2; TRBD1 aligns across 7 bases. CDR3 length: 16 residues. In germline, CDR1 is MNHNY, CDR2 SVGAGI (reference sequence). V shed 1 base and J 1 base; nucleotides not matched to a gene: 6. CDR3 DNA sequence: TGTGCCAGCAGTTACTGGGGGACAGTTCTTAACTATGGCTACACCTTC. Residues: CASSYWGTVLNYGYTF.

The rearrangement joins TRBV4-2 to TRBJ2-7; a possible D gene is TRBD2 (6 bases). Germline lookup yields CDR1 LGHNA and CDR2 YNFKEQ. The CDR3 has 16 amino acids. V was trimmed by 0 bases and J by 0 bases, leaving 12 bases between them. The CDR3 DNA follows: TGTGCCAGCAGCCAAGACAATGTGGGGGGCTCCTACGAGCAGTACTTC. Protein product: CASSQDNVGGSYEQYF.

This chain connects TRBV7-2 to TRBJ2-7, with D possibly TRBD2 on 5 matching bases. The CDR3 extends over 15 amino acids. Trimming removed 1 base from V and 5 bases from J, with 15 bases in between. Germline lookup yields CDR1 SGHTA and CDR2 FQGNSA. CDR3 residues: CASSLVFNGVHEQYF. The CDR3 DNA is TGTGCCAGCAGCTTAGTATTTAACGGGGTGCACGAGCAGTACTTC.

CDR3: CASSRDRTNEKLFF. The CDR3 DNA reads TGTGCCAGCTCACGGGACAGAACTAATGAAAAACTGTTTTTT. V gene TRBV18 combines with J gene TRBJ1-4, with TRBD1 identical over 7 bases. This CDR3 is 14 amino acids long. V trimming: 4 bases; J trimming: 1 base; junction bases outside the gene matches: 0. Germline CDR1 reads KGHSH; CDR2 reads LQKENI.

This clone was seen a single time. The J gene is TRBJ1-5, the V gene TRBV2, with 8 bases identical to TRBD1. The CDR3 spans 14 residues. With V trimmed by 6 bases and J by 6 bases, 7 bases remained unmatched. Looked up from germline, CDR1 is SNHLY and CDR2 is FYNNEI. The CDR3 protein is CASSATGVSQPQHF. The CDR3 DNA reads TGTGCCAGCAGCGCGACAGGGGTCAGTCAGCCCCAGCATTTT.

The chain uses TRBV6-5 and TRBJ1-2, with 8 bases that match TRBD1. The CDR3 sequence is 15 residues long. Germline loops: CDR1 MNHEY, CDR2 SVGAGI. Trimming took 6 bases from V and 8 from J; bases not matched to a gene: 14. The CDR3 DNA follows: TGTGCCAGCAGAGACGCAGGGGGCGCGGCGTTGGGCTACACCTTC. It specifies CASRDAGGAALGYTF.

This clone appeared a few times. This specimen includes other DNA sequences encoding the same CDR3. CDR3 sequence reads: CASSLSGNTGELFF. CDR3 coding DNA: TGCGCCAGCAGCTTGAGCGGGAACACCGGGGAGCTGTTTTTT. The chain uses TRBV5-1 and TRBJ2-2; weak D call: TRBD2 (5 bases). CDR1 is SGHRS, CDR2 YFSETQ, per germline. The V end lost 1 base, the J end lost 1 base, and 5 bases lay between the germline ends. This CDR3 region has 14 residues.

This clone appeared a few times. The genes are TRBV7-9 and TRBJ2-7, with 7 positions matching TRBD1. J was trimmed by 3 bases and V by 5 bases; bases with no gene match: 7. There are 14 residues in the CDR3. Germline V CDR1 and CDR2: SEHNR, FQNEAQ (reference sequence). The CDR3 loop is CASSLGDSYYEQYF. In DNA, the CDR3 is TGTGCCAGCAGCCTGGGGGACAGCTACTACGAGCAGTACTTC.

The rearrangement links TRBV6-1 to TRBJ2-1; 11 bases line up with TRBD1. This CDR3 has 16 amino acids. From germline, CDR1 is MNHNS and CDR2 SASEGT. The V gene end was trimmed by 4 bases and the J gene end by 2 bases; junction bases not matched to a gene: 4. CDR3 loop: CASSARTGGPYNEQFF. The CDR3 DNA is TGTGCCAGCAGTGCTCGGACAGGGGGCCCCTACAATGAGCAGTTCTTC.

The CDR3 DNA sequence: TGCAGTCCCCCAGGTGGCTACACCTTC. Residues: CSPPGGYTF. This chain uses TRBV20-1 with TRBJ1-2; D gene ambiguous. The germline gives CDR1 DFQATT, CDR2 SNEGSKA (reference sequence). The CDR3 has 9 amino acids. Trimming removed 8 bases at V and 7 bases at J, with 8 bases between.

Turning to this clone: The sample carries other DNA sequences with the same CDR3. The V call is TRBV11-2, the J call TRBJ2-3; 7 nucleotides match TRBD1. V gave up 5 bases and J gave up 1 base; unmatched junction bases: 3. The CDR3 sequence is 14 residues long. Germline V gene lookup returns CDR1 SGHAT and CDR2 FQNNGV. For the CDR3, the DNA is TGTGCCAGCAGCCCAGACAGGGGCACAGATACGCAGTATTTT. Amino acid sequence: CASSPDRGTDTQYF.